One and the same sample provided the 21 T cell receptor beta chains below, sequenced in a study of early T cells in non-severe SARS-CoV-2 infection. MiXCR was run by TCRdb on the 5' RACE reads, yielding one entry per CDR3 protein. The sample consists of 50,000 or so distinct CDR3 sequences, 4.5% to 7% of them appearing once. Sequenced sample: whole blood. These TCRs come from an adult who was a healthcare worker with PCR-confirmed SARS-CoV-2 infection or an uninfected control (not recorded which).

V usage is TRBV6-5 and J usage is TRBJ2-3; 9 bases are a match to TRBD2. The length of the CDR3 is 16 residues. Germline values: CDR1 MNHEY, CDR2 SVGAGI. Trimming took 5 bases from V and 2 from J; bases not matched to a gene: 8. CDR3 protein: CASSPRLAVYTDTQYF. The CDR3 DNA sequence: TGTGCCAGCAGTCCTAGACTAGCGGTATACACAGATACGCAGTATTTT.

The rearrangement joins TRBV20-1 to TRBJ2-1; no definite D call. There are 17 residues in the CDR3. Germline values: CDR1 DFQATT, CDR2 SNEGSKA (reference sequence). V lost 0 bases to trimming and J lost 0 bases, with 15 bases between them. CDR3 sequence reads: CSARDHRSPSSYNEQFF. DNA for the CDR3: TGCAGTGCTAGAGATCACAGATCTCCGAGCTCCTACAATGAGCAGTTCTTC.

This clonotype was counted ten times or more. This chain uses TRBV5-1 with TRBJ2-7; D tentatively fits TRBD1 or TRBD2 (5 bases each). V was pared by 4 bases and J by 6 bases, with 20 bases between. This CDR3 comprises 15 residues. CDR1 and CDR2 (germline): SGHRS, YFSETQ. The CDR3: CASSPEDNPAGEQYF. Here the CDR3 DNA reads TGCGCCAGCAGCCCCGAGGACAATCCGGCGGGCGAGCAGTACTTC.

This clonotype was recorded a few times. The chain couples TRBV7-9 to TRBJ2-1; 8 positions match TRBD1. The ends lost 4 bases at V and 5 bases at J; junction bases unmatched: 10. Germline assignment: CDR1 SEHNR and CDR2 FQNEAQ (reference sequence). There are 16 residues in the CDR3. Written as DNA, the CDR3 is TGTGCCAGCAGCTACCTTCGAGGACAGGGCCACAATGAGCAGTTCTTC. Translated, it gives CASSYLRGQGHNEQFF.

The sample holds many counts of this clonotype. This sequence joins TRBV7-2 and TRBJ1-2; no definite D call. CDR3 length: 14 residues. Germline loops: CDR1 SGHTA, CDR2 FQGNSA. V lost 5 bases and J lost 4, with 14 bases in between. CDR3 sequence: CASSPRLGSYGYTF. The CDR3 region has the DNA TGTGCCAGCAGCCCGCGGTTGGGTTCCTATGGCTACACCTTC.

Comments on this clonotype: This may be a read error, as it is one base from a much larger clone. The rearrangement links TRBV24-1 to TRBJ2-3; D call uncertain. The CDR3 is 13 amino acids. In germline, CDR1 is KGHDR, CDR2 SFDVKD. The CDR3 nucleotides are TGTGCCACCTCTCCGACCGGCACAGATACGCTGTATTTT. This codes for CATSPTGTDTLYF.

This clonotype was seen repeatedly, ten times or more. This chain joins TRBV25-1 and TRBJ2-7, with D hard to call. This CDR3 contains 12 residues. The germline V gene has CDR1 MGHDK and CDR2 SYGVNS. V lost 5 bases, J lost 2 bases, and 7 bases lay in between. The chain's CDR3 is CASSRSPYEQYF. DNA for the CDR3: TGTGCCAGCAGTAGGAGTCCCTACGAGCAGTACTTC.

There are many counts of this clonotype. The rearrangement joins TRBV11-2 to TRBJ2-7; 7 bases map to TRBD1. Trimming took 5 bases from V and 2 from J; bases not matched to a gene: 12. This CDR3 is built from 16 residues. In germline, CDR1 is SGHAT, CDR2 FQNNGV. Here the CDR3 reads CASSARPGQPAYEQYF. The CDR3 coding sequence is TGTGCCAGCAGCGCCCGACCGGGACAGCCAGCCTACGAGCAGTACTTC.

Many counts were recorded for this clonotype. The rearrangement links TRBV11-2 to TRBJ2-3, with 10 bases that match TRBD2. The CDR3 spans 15 residues. Germline V gene lookup returns CDR1 SGHAT and CDR2 FQNNGV. Losses at the gene ends were 5 bases for V and 4 bases for J; bases not matched to a gene: 6. CDR3 in amino acids: CASSQAGGLSDTQYF. The CDR3 DNA reads TGTGCCAGCAGCCAAGCGGGAGGGTTGTCAGATACGCAGTATTTT. Looking up the rest from reference TRBV11-2 and TRBJ2-3 gives the full variable domain: EAGVAQSPRYKIIEKRQSVAFWCNPISGHATLYWYQQILGQGPKLLIQFQNNGVVDDSQLPKDRFSAERLKGVDSTLKIQPAKLEDSAVYLCASSQAGGLSDTQYFGPGTRLTVL.

At least ten counts were recorded for this clonotype. The V and J genes are TRBV24-1 and TRBJ2-1; 14 bases match TRBD2. J gave up 8 bases and V 0 bases, and 11 bases lay outside the gene matches. CDR1 KGHDR and CDR2 SFDVKD come from the germline V gene. The CDR3 loop spans 19 amino acids. The chain's CDR3 is CATSDLRGTSGRRGDEQFF. The CDR3 nucleotides are TGTGCCACCAGTGATTTGAGAGGGACTAGCGGGAGACGAGGTGATGAGCAGTTCTTC.

Many counts were recorded for this clonotype. This rearrangement joins TRBV15 to TRBJ2-7; possibly TRBD1 or TRBD2 for D (5 bases each). Germline-derived CDR1 and CDR2 are LNHNV and YYDKDF (reference sequence). V lost 6 bases and J 2 bases, leaving 17 bases between the germline ends. This CDR3 spans 15 amino acids. DNA for the CDR3: TGTGCCACCAGAGGCAACACAGGCGGGCCCTACGAGCAGTACTTC. Translating it yields CATRGNTGGPYEQYF.

Many counts were recorded for this clonotype. The chain joins TRBV12-3 or TRBV12-4 to TRBJ2-1, with 10 bases matching TRBD2. This CDR3 spans 16 amino acids. The ends lost 5 bases at V and 6 bases at J; junction bases unmatched: 10. The CDR3 coding sequence is TGTGCCAGCAGTCTCGGGGAGCGGGGGGGCCGCAATGAGCAGTTCTTC. Residues: CASSLGERGGRNEQFF.

Ten or more counts support this clonotype. The chain couples TRBV6-1 to TRBJ2-1; D gene ambiguous. Germline values: CDR1 MNHNS, CDR2 SASEGT. V lost 10 bases to trimming and J lost 4 bases, with 11 bases between them. The CDR3 loop spans 12 amino acids. The CDR3 reads CATLPDYNEQFF. DNA for the CDR3: TGTGCCACCCTACCGGATTACAATGAGCAGTTCTTC.

The chain is built from TRBV6-2 or TRBV6-3 and TRBJ2-2; TRBD2 might be the D (5 bases). CDR1 is MNHEY, CDR2 SVGEGT, per germline. This CDR3 contains 16 residues. V was shortened by 2 bases and J by 1 base, with 11 bases between the two germline ends. The CDR3 reads CASSYTHRGNTGELFF. DNA of the CDR3: TGTGCCAGCAGTTACACCCACCGGGGGAACACCGGGGAGCTGTTTTTT.

This clonotype was recorded at least ten times. This rearrangement joins TRBV4-2 to TRBJ1-5, with a tentative D call TRBD1 (5 bases). The CDR3 length is 16 residues. Trimming stripped 1 base from V and 0 bases from J, with 10 bases between. The V gene's germline CDR1 is LGHNA and CDR2 YNFKEQ. The CDR3 DNA follows: TGTGCCAGCAGCCAAGTAGGGGCTGGTAGCAATCAGCCCCAGCATTTT. As protein: CASSQVGAGSNQPQHF.

This clonotype came up many times. The chain combines TRBV5-1 with TRBJ2-3; D is undetermined. The CDR3 spans 15 residues. Germline V gene sequence: CDR1 SGHRS, CDR2 YFSETQ. With 3 bases removed from V and 0 bases from J, the gap between germline ends came to 11 bases. The CDR3 DNA reads as TGCGCCAGCAGCTCGGTCGGCTTTAGCACAGATACGCAGTATTTT. Translating it yields CASSSVGFSTDTQYF. Combining the CDR3 with reference TRBV5-1 and TRBJ2-3 gives the whole variable domain KAGVTQTPRYLIKTRGQQVTLSCSPISGHRSVSWYQQTPGQGLQFLFEYFSETQRNKGNFPGRFSGRQFSNSRSEMNVSTLELGDSALYLCASSSVGFSTDTQYFGPGTRLTVL.

This clonotype was detected only a few times. The chain employs TRBV3-1 and TRBJ1-4, with TRBD1 matching 10 bases. The CDR3 totals 17 residues. Germline assignment: CDR1 LGHDT and CDR2 YNNKEL (reference sequence). The junction had 5 bases not matched to a gene; V was cut back by 1 base and J by 3 bases. DNA of the CDR3: TGTGCCAGCAGCCAAGGGGGACAGGGGTCATCTAATGAAAAACTGTTTTTT. Translating it yields CASSQGGQGSSNEKLFF. The full variable domain, in which reference TRBV3-1 and TRBJ1-4 provide the parts outside the CDR3, is DTAVSQTPKYLVTQMGNDKSIKCEQNLGHDTMYWYKQDSKKFLKIMFSYNNKELIINETVPNRFSPKSPDKAHLNLHINSLELGDSAVYFCASSQGGQGSSNEKLFFGSGTQLSVL.

The sample holds many counts of this clonotype. At one boundary the junction diverges from the germline segment, which might be a read error. The CDR3 spells CASRQVGAETQYF. The DNA for the CDR3 is TGCGCCAGCAGACAAGTCGGGGCGGAGACCCAGTACTTC. This chain joins TRBV4-3 and TRBJ2-5; D assignment may be TRBD1 or TRBD2 (5 bases each). Per germline, CDR1 LGHNA and CDR2 YSLEER. This CDR3 region has 13 residues.

This clonotype was recorded at least ten times. The chain couples TRBV29-1 to TRBJ2-1; D remains unclear. Germline loops: CDR1 SQVTM, CDR2 ANQGSEA. V lost 2 bases and J 8 bases, leaving 7 bases between the germline ends. The CDR3 is made up of 11 amino acids. The CDR3 bases are TGCAGCGTTGAAAAAAACGATGAGCAGTTCTTC. It specifies CSVEKNDEQFF.

There are many counts of this clonotype. V and J are TRBV20-1 and TRBJ2-3; a weak D match, TRBD1 (5 bases). V lost 5 bases and J lost 3, with 18 bases in between. From germline, CDR1 is DFQATT and CDR2 SNEGSKA (reference sequence). The CDR3 is 15 residues long. The CDR3 DNA is TGCAGTGCTCCCAACGCGGCAGGGCGGACAGATACGCAGTATTTT. Its protein product is CSAPNAAGRTDTQYF.

This clonotype was picked up many times. The V call is TRBV12-5, the J call TRBJ2-1; no definite D call. The CDR3 is made up of 13 amino acids. V lost 2 bases, J lost 10 bases, and 12 bases lay in between. The germline gives CDR1 LGHNT, CDR2 FRNRAP. This chain's CDR3 is CASGLPWRSEQFF. CDR3 in DNA: TGTGCTAGTGGTTTGCCTTGGCGGTCGGAGCAGTTCTTC.